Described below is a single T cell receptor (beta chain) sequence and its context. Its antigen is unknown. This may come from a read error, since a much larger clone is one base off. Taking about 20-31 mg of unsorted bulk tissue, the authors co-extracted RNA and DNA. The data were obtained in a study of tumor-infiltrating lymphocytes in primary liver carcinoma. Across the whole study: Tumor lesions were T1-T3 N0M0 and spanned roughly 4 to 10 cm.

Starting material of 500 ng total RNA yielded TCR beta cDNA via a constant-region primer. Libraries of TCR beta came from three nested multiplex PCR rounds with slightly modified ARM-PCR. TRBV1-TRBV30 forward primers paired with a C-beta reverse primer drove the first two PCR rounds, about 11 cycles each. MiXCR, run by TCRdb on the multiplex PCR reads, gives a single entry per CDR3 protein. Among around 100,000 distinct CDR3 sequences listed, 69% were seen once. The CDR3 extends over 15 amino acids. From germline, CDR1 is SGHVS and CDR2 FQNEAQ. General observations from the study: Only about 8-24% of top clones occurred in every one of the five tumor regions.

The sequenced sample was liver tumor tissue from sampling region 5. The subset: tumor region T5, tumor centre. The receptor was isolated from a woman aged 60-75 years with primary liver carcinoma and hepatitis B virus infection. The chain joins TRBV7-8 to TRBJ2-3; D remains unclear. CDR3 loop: CASSLDRYTSDTLYF. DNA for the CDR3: TGTGCCAGCAGCTTAGACCGTTATACCTCAGATACGCTGTATTTT.